This paragraph covers one T cell receptor beta chain sequence. Stable disease denoted Graves' hyperthyroidism without ophthalmopathy progression within 18 months. Newly diagnosed hyperthyroidism, duration under 2 months, in patients aged 18 to 65. Fresh peripheral blood, under 13 ml, yielded the PBMCs. Amplified TCR beta CDR3 regions derived from RNA transcripts. The HTBI primer set drove a first-round RT-PCR of the TCR CDR3. TCRdb recomputed calls from the multiplex PCR reads with MiXCR, one row per CDR3 protein. This sample carries 400,000 to 500,000 distinct CDR3 sequences, 13% to 15% of them seen once, and the ten largest clones take about a sixth. This sample stems from a study of T cells in Graves' hyperthyroidism and ophthalmopathy. The sample was blood. The origin of this receptor is a woman aged 18-30 years with Graves' hyperthyroidism.

The CDR3 DNA reads as TGCAGTGCTAGCCTCACGACGTTAACCTACGAGCAGTACTTC. This codes for CSASLTTLTYEQYF. J is TRBJ2-7 and V is TRBV20-1, with unresolved D. Trimming cost V 3 bases and J 2 bases, with 14 bases left between them. The CDR3 has 14 residues. Germline V CDR1 and CDR2: DFQATT, SNEGSKA (reference sequence).